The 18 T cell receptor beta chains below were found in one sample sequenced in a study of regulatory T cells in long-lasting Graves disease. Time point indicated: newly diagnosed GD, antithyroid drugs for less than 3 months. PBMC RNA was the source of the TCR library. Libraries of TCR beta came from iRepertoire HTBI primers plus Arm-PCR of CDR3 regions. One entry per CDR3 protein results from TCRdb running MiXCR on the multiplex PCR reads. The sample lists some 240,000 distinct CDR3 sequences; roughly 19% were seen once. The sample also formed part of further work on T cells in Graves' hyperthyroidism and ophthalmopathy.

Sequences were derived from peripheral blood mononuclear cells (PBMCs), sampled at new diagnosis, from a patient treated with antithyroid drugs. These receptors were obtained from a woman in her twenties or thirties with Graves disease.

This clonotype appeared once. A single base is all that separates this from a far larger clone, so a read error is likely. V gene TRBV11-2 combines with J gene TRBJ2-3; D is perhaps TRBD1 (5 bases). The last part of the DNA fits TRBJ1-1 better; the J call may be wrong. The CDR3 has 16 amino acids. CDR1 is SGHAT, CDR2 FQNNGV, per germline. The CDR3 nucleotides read TGTGCCAGCGGCTTAGGAGCATTAGGGACGGACCCTGAAGCTTTCTTT. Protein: CASGLGALGTDPEAFF.

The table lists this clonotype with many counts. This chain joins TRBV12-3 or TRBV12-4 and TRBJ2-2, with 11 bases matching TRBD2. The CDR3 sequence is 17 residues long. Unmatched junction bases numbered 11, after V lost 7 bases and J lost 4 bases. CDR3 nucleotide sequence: TGTGCCAGCATCCTTAGCGGGAGGGCCCAAACCACCGGGGAGCTGTTTTTT. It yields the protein CASILSGRAQTTGELFF.

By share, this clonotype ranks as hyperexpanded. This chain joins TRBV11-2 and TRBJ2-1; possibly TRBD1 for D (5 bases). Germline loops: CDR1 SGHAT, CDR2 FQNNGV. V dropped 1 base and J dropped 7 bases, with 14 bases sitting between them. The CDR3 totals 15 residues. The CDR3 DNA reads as TGTGCCAGCAGCTTAGCTAGGGGCCCTCTAAATGAGCAGTTCTTC. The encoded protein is CASSLARGPLNEQFF.

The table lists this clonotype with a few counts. The CDR3 sequence: CASSSQDTQYF. Here the CDR3 DNA reads TGTGCCAGCAGTTCCCAGGATACGCAGTATTTT. The chain recombines TRBV7-9 with TRBJ2-3; D not certain. Germline CDR1 SEHNR, CDR2 FQNEAQ (reference sequence). CDR3 size: 11 residues. The V end lost 6 bases, the J end lost 6 bases, and 7 bases lay between the germline ends.

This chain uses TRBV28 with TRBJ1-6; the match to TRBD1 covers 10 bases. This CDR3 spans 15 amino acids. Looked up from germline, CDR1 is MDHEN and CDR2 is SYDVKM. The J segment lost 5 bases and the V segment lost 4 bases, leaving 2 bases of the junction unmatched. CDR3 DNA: TGTGCCAGCAGTTCCGGACAGGGGGATAATTCACCCCTCCACTTT. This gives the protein CASSSGQGDNSPLHF.

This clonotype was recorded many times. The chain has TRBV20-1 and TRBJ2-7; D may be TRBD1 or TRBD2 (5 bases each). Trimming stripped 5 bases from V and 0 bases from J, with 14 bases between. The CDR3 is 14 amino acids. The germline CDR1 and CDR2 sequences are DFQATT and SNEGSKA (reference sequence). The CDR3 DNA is TGCAGTGCTCCAACCCCGGGGCCCTCCTACGAGCAGTACTTC. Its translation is CSAPTPGPSYEQYF.

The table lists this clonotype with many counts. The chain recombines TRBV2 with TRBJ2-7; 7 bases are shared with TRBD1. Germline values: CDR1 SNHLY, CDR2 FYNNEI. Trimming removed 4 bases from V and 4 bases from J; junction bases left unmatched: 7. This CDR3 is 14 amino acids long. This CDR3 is CASSVRQGAYEQYF. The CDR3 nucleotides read TGTGCCAGCAGTGTAAGACAGGGAGCTTACGAGCAGTACTTC.

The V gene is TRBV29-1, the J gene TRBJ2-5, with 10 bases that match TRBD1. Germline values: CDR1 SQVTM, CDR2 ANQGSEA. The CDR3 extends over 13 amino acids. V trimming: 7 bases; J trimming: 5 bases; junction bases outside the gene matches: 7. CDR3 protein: CSGRDRGMETQYF. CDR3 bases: TGCAGCGGCCGGGACAGGGGTATGGAGACCCAGTACTTC.

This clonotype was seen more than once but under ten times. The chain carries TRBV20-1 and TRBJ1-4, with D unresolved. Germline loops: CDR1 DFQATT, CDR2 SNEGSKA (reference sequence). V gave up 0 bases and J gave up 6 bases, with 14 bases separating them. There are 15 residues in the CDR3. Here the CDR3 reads CSARDGKKRDEKLFF. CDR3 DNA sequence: TGCAGTGCTAGAGATGGTAAAAAGAGGGATGAAAAACTGTTTTTT.

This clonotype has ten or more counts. The CDR3 is CASSVNSGSTDTQYF. DNA for the CDR3: TGTGCCAGCAGCGTAAACAGCGGGAGTACAGATACGCAGTATTTT. The V call is TRBV9, the J call TRBJ2-3; 8 positions match TRBD2. CDR3 length: 15 amino acids. The germline V gene has CDR1 SGDLS and CDR2 YYNGEE. The junction had 4 bases not matched to a gene; V was cut back by 1 base and J by 3 bases.

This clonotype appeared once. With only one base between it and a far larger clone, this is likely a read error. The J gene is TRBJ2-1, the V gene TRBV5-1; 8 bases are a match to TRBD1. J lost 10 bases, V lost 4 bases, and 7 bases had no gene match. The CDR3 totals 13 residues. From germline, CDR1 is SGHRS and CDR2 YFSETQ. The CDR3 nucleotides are TGCGCCAGCAGCAACGGACAGGGTCCCGAGCAGTTCTTC. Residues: CASSNGQGPEQFF.

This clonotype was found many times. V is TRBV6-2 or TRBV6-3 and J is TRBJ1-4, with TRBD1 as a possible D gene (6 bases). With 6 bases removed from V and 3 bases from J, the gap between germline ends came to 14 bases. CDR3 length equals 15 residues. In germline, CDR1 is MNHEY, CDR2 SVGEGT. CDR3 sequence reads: CASRPYRDPNEKLFF. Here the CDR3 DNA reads TGTGCCAGCAGACCCTACAGGGACCCTAATGAAAAACTGTTTTTT.

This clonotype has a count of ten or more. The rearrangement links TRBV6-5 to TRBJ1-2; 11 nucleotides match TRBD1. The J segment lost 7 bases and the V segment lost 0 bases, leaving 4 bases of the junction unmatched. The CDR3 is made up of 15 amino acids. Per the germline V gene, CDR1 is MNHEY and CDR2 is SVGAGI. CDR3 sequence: CASSYSGQGVGGYTF. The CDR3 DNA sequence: TGTGCCAGCAGTTACTCGGGACAGGGGGTTGGTGGCTACACCTTC.

CDR3 nucleotide sequence: TGCGCCAGCAGCATTGGATCCTGGGACAGGGCAGCCGGGGCCAACGTCCTGACTTTC. Encoded protein: CASSIGSWDRAAGANVLTF. The J gene is TRBJ2-6, the V gene TRBV5-1; 9 bases align to TRBD1. This CDR3 region has 19 residues. After removal of 4 bases from V and 4 bases from J, the junction contained 15 bases not matched to a gene. The germline gives CDR1 SGHRS, CDR2 YFSETQ.

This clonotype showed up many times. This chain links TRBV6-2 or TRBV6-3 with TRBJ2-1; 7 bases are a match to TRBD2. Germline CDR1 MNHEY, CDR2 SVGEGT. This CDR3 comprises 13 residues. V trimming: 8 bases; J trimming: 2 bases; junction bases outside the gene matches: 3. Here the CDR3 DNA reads TGTGCCAGCGGGAGGGTGACCTACAATGAGCAGTTCTTC. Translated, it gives CASGRVTYNEQFF.

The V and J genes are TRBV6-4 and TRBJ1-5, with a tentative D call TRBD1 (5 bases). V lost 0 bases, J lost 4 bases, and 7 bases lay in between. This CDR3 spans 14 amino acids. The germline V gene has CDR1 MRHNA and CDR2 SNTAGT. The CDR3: CASSDSGENQPQHF. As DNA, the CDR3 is TGTGCCAGCAGTGACTCGGGGGAAAATCAGCCCCAGCATTTT.

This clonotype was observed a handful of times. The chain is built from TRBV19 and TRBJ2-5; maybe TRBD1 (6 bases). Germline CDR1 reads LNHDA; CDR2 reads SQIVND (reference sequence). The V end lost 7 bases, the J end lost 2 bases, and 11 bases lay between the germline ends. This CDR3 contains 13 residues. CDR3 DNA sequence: TGTGCCAGTACCTCACAGGGACAAGAGACCCAGTACTTC. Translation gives CASTSQGQETQYF.

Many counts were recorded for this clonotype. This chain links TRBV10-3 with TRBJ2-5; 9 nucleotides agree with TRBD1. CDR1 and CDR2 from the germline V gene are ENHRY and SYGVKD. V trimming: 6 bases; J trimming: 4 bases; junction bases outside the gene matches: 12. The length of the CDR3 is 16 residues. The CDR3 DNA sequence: TGTGCCATCAGCCCCGGACAGGGGCGAGGTGGAGAGACCCAGTACTTC. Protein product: CAISPGQGRGGETQYF.